The T cell receptor (beta chain) described here comes from a study of shared clonotypes between healthy human individuals. The table came from immunoSEQ multiplex PCR; TCRdb's copy has only in-frame clones and leaves some out. The data contain roughly 590,000 clones, less than 97% of them seen just once; the ten biggest clones take up approximately 0.1%. The naive CD8 subset, CD45RO-negative cells positively selected for CCR7, excluded terminally differentiated effector memory CD45RA+ cells. Input material: naive CD8+ T cells sorted from blood. The receptor was derived from a woman in her 30s in good health.

CDR3 sequence reads: CASSSLSKSPYEQYF. CDR3 DNA sequence: TGTGCCAGCAGCTCGCTTAGTAAGAGCCCCTACGAGCAGTACTTC. The chain has TRBV5-4 and TRBJ2-7, with no clear D. The CDR3 is 15 amino acids. The germline V and J ends were trimmed by 3 bases and 2 bases, with 15 bases remaining between them. Germline CDR1 is SGHNT and CDR2 is YYREEE (reference sequence).